These 5 T cell receptor beta chains originate from one sample sequenced in a study of T cell changes during pregnancy in multiple sclerosis (dated by TCRdb to between 2019 and 2020). To prepare the library, the immunoSEQ multiplex PCR assay was applied. TCRdb took over this immuneACCESS table, retaining in-frame rearrangements with V and J assigned. Such tables are incomplete; in checked studies, under half of the missing clones stem from an unresolved V gene, and the remainder is unexplained. Present in this sample are about 46,000 clones, 92% of which were seen just once. Of the sample, nearly 0.4% is held by the ten largest clones. The specimen was CD4+ T cells from peripheral blood mononuclear cells, collected after pregnancy. The receptors stem from a female donor with multiple sclerosis, enrolled in a pregnancy study.

The chain carries TRBV19 and TRBJ1-2, with TRBD1 identical over 9 bases. The CDR3 totals 15 residues. CDR1 is LNHDA, CDR2 SQIVND, per germline (reference sequence). V lost 1 base to trimming and J lost 6 bases; unmatched junction nucleotides: 6. CDR3 sequence reads: CASSIVWDRVNGYTF. CDR3 coding DNA: TGTGCCAGTAGTATAGTTTGGGACAGGGTAAATGGCTACACCTTC.

The chain has TRBV11-2 and TRBJ2-7; 9 bases fit TRBD1. CDR3 size: 14 residues. Per germline, CDR1 SGHAT and CDR2 FQNNGV. Trimming took 4 bases from V and 4 from J; bases not matched to a gene: 5. The CDR3 is CASSSSTGGYEQYF. The CDR3 DNA follows: TGTGCCAGCAGCTCCTCGACAGGGGGGTACGAGCAGTACTTC.

V is TRBV30 and J is TRBJ1-5; no firm D call. Trimming left V 4 bases short and J 6 bases short, with 13 bases between. Germline V lookup: CDR1 GTSNPN, CDR2 SVGIG (reference sequence). The CDR3 totals 13 residues. Here the CDR3 reads CAWNRGLGQPQHF. CDR3 sequence (DNA): TGTGCCTGGAACAGAGGGCTTGGTCAGCCCCAGCATTTT.

Only one count was recorded for this clone. V gene TRBV18 combines with J gene TRBJ2-7, with TRBD1 matching 7 bases. The CDR3 is made up of 14 amino acids. The germline V gene encodes CDR1 KGHSH and CDR2 LQKENI. V shed 4 bases, J shed 4 bases, and the junction held 7 bases outside the gene matches. The CDR3 reads CASSHTDRVYEQYF. The CDR3 nucleotides are TGTGCCAGCTCACACACTGACAGGGTTTACGAGCAGTACTTC.

The rearrangement links TRBV27 to TRBJ2-7; a possible D gene is TRBD2 (6 bases). CDR1 and CDR2 from the germline V gene are MNHEY and SMNVEV (reference sequence). V was shortened by 5 bases and J by 3 bases, with 11 bases between the two germline ends. The CDR3 contains 13 residues. The CDR3 DNA is TGTGCCAGCAGTCGGGGGACTTTCTACGAGCAGTACTTC. Translating it yields CASSRGTFYEQYF.